Shown below are 14 T cell receptor beta chains from a single sample sequenced in a study of graft-versus-host responses after intestinal transplantation. Produced via immunoSEQ multiplex PCR; TCRdb's table is partial and in-frame only. The sample holds under 20,000 clones; roughly nine tenths are singletons and the top ten take just under 9.5%. The specimen was PBMCs, collected less than 240 days after intestinal transplant. Receptor source: a human patient who received an intestinal transplant, so some T cells may come from the graft donor.

This clone was picked up one time. This chain uses TRBV7-3 with TRBJ2-1, with D maybe TRBD1 (6 bases). This CDR3 has 15 amino acids. Germline CDR1 and CDR2: SGHTA and FQGTGA. Trimming took off 5 bases at V and 1 base at J, with 12 bases between the two ends. DNA for the CDR3: TGTGCCAGCAGCCTGACAGGCATGTCCTACAATGAGCAGTTCTTC. It translates to CASSLTGMSYNEQFF.

This chain connects TRBV29-1 to TRBJ1-2, with D hard to call. CDR3 size: 13 residues. Trimming pared 3 bases from V and 8 bases from J, leaving 16 bases between. Germline V gives CDR1 SQVTM, CDR2 ANQGSEA. CDR3 residues: CSVEWQRLGGYTF. Here the CDR3 DNA reads TGCAGCGTTGAGTGGCAGAGACTGGGGGGCTACACCTTC.

The rearrangement uses TRBV6-6 and TRBJ2-7, with a tentative D call TRBD1 (6 bases). The germline gives CDR1 MNHNY, CDR2 SVGAGI (reference sequence). V lost 6 bases and J 2 bases, leaving 14 bases between the germline ends. This CDR3 is built from 14 residues. For the CDR3, the DNA is TGTGCCAGCAGGCCATTTACAGGGCCCTACGAGCAGTACTTC. Encoded protein: CASRPFTGPYEQYF.

The V and J genes are TRBV5-1 and TRBJ2-5; D may match TRBD1 or TRBD2 (5 bases each). Germline V lookup: CDR1 SGHRS, CDR2 YFSETQ. V lost 2 bases, J lost 4 bases, and 15 bases lay in between. This CDR3 region has 15 residues. CDR3 amino acids: CASSFRDGTRETQYF. As DNA, the CDR3 is TGCGCCAGCAGCTTTCGTGACGGGACCCGAGAGACCCAGTACTTC.

This chain joins TRBV5-6 and TRBJ2-2; TRBD1 matches at 9 bases. The CDR3 contains 17 residues. Germline V gene sequence: CDR1 SGHDT, CDR2 YYEEEE. Unmatched junction bases numbered 7, after V lost 0 bases and J lost 4 bases. The CDR3 loop is CASSLAVGQGLTGELFF. The CDR3 DNA follows: TGTGCCAGCAGCTTGGCCGTGGGACAGGGACTCACCGGGGAGCTGTTTTTT.

The chain combines TRBV7-9 with TRBJ2-7, with D maybe TRBD2 (6 bases). From germline, CDR1 is SEHNR and CDR2 FQNEAQ (reference sequence). This CDR3 contains 16 residues. With 4 bases removed from V and 5 bases from J, the gap between germline ends came to 21 bases. The CDR3 loop is CASSSAGGPFTHEQYF. CDR3 DNA: TGTGCCAGCAGCTCCGCCGGGGGACCTTTTACCCACGAGCAGTACTTC. The complete variable domain, with remaining parts taken from reference TRBV7-9 and TRBJ2-7, reads DTGVSQNPRHKITKRGQNVTFRCDPISEHNRLYWYRQTLGQGPEFLTYFQNEAQLEKSRLLSDRFSAERPKGSFSTLEIQRTEQGDSAMYLCASSSAGGPFTHEQYFGPGTRLTVT.

The chain uses TRBV19 and TRBJ1-2; perhaps TRBD1 as D (6 bases). CDR1 and CDR2 from the germline V gene are LNHDA and SQIVND (reference sequence). Trimming stripped 1 base from V and 4 bases from J, with 7 bases between. The CDR3 is 13 residues long. CDR3 coding DNA: TGTGCCAGTAGTATAGGAGGGGGCTATGGCTACACCTTC. Translated, it gives CASSIGGGYGYTF.

CDR3 amino acids: CASSDSTGELFF. For the CDR3, the DNA is TGTGCCAGCAGCGACAGCACCGGGGAGCTGTTTTTT. V usage is TRBV6-4 and J usage is TRBJ2-2, with a possible D match to TRBD1 (5 bases). V shed 6 bases and J shed 4 bases, with 6 bases lying between them. Per germline, CDR1 MRHNA and CDR2 SNTAGT. This CDR3 is 12 amino acids long.

V is TRBV7-6 and J is TRBJ2-3; D is possibly TRBD1 (5 bases). Germline V CDR1 and CDR2: SGHVS, FNYEAQ. Trimming removed 2 bases from V and 5 bases from J, with 11 bases in between. The CDR3 has 14 amino acids. CDR3 nucleotides: TGTGCCAGCAGCTTACAGGGTGGCAGAGATACGCAGTATTTT. Encoded protein: CASSLQGGRDTQYF. The variable domain in full, with the rest retrieved from reference TRBV7-6 and TRBJ2-3, is GAGVSQSPRYKVTKRGQDVALRCDPISGHVSLYWYRQALGQGPEFLTYFNYEAQQDKSGLPNDRFSAERPEGSISTLTIQRTEQRDSAMYRCASSLQGGRDTQYFGPGTRLTVL.

CDR3 loop: CASGIAGGIYNEQFF. In nucleotides, the CDR3 is TGTGCCAGTGGAATAGCGGGGGGAATATACAATGAGCAGTTCTTC. This sequence joins TRBV19 and TRBJ2-1; 10 nucleotides match TRBD2. This CDR3 comprises 15 residues. Germline V gene lookup returns CDR1 LNHDA and CDR2 SQIVND (reference sequence). Trimming at V came to 8 bases and at J to 4 bases, leaving 8 bases not matched to a gene.

The chain links TRBV5-1 to TRBJ2-1; the D call may be TRBD1 or TRBD2 (5 bases each). The V end was cut by 4 bases, the J end by 6 bases, with 20 bases between. In germline, CDR1 is SGHRS, CDR2 YFSETQ. This CDR3 is 16 amino acids long. CDR3 nucleotide sequence: TGCGCCAGCAGCCCCCATTTGACAGCGGTATCCAATGAGCAGTTCTTC. Protein product: CASSPHLTAVSNEQFF.

V gene TRBV7-3 combines with J gene TRBJ2-1, with D maybe TRBD2 (6 bases). In germline, CDR1 is SGHTA, CDR2 FQGTGA. The CDR3 covers 16 residues. The ends were cut back, 5 bases at V and 0 bases at J, with 14 bases in the middle. The DNA of the CDR3 is TGTGCCAGCAGCCGCGGGACGGTGAGCTCCTACAATGAGCAGTTCTTC. Amino acids: CASSRGTVSSYNEQFF.

The V gene is TRBV11-3, the J gene TRBJ2-1; possible D gene TRBD2, 5 bases. In germline, CDR1 is SGHNT, CDR2 YENEEA. CDR3 length equals 14 residues. V was cut by 3 bases and J by 9 bases, with 15 bases left in between. In nucleotides, the CDR3 is TGTGCCAGCAGCTTTTACCGGGAAGCTGCTGAGCAGTTCTTC. Encoded protein: CASSFYREAAEQFF.

Here the CDR3 reads CASSQDSGIPSSYEQYF. CDR3 in DNA: TGTGCCAGCAGCCAAGACTCAGGGATCCCTAGCTCCTACGAGCAGTACTTC. The chain uses TRBV14 and TRBJ2-7; tentative D call: TRBD1 (5 bases). Looked up from germline, CDR1 is SGHDN and CDR2 is FVKESK. The CDR3 is 17 residues long. V was clipped by 0 bases and J by 0 bases, with 15 bases between them.